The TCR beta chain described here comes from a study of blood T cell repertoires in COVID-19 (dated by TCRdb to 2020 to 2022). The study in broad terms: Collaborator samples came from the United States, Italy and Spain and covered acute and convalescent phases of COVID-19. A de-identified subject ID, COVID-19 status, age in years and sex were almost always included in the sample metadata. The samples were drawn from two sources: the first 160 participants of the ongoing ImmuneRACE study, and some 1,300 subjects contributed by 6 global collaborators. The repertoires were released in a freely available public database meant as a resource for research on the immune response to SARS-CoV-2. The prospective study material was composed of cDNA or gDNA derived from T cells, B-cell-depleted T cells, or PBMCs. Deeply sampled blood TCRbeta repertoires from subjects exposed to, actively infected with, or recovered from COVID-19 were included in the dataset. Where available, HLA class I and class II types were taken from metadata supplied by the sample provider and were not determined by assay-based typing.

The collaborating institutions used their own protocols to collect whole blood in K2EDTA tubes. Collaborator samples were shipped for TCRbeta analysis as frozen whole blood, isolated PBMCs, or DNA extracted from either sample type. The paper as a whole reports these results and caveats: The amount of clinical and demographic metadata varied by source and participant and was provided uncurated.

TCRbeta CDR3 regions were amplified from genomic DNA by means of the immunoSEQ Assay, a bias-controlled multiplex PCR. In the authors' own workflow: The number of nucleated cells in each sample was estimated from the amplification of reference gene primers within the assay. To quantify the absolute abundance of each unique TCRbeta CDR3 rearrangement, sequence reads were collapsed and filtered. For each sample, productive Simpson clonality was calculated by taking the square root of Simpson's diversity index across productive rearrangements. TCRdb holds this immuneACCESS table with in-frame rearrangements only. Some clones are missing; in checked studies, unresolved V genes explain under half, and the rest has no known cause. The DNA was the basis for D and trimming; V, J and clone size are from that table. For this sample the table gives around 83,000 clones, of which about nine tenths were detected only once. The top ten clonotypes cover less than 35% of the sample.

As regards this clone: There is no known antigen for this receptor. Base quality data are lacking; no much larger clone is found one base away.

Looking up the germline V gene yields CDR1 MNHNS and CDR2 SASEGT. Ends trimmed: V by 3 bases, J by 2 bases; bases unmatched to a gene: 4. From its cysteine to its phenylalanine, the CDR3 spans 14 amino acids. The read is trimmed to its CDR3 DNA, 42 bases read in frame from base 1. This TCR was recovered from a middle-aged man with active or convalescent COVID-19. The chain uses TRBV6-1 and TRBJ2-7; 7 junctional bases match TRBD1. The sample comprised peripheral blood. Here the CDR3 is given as CASSDQGDAYEQYF. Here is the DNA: TGTGCCAGCAGTGATCAGGGGGACGCCTACGAGCAGTACTTC.